This entry describes one TCR beta chain. These data are taken from a study of cytotoxic CD8 clonotypes in ibrutinib-treated CLL. As for the study in general: After a median roughly twelve months on treatment (6 to 36), response samples were drawn.

The CDR3 has 16 residues. Germline V gene data show CDR1 as ENHRY and CDR2 as SYGVKD. Trimming stripped 0 bases from V and 1 base from J, with 11 bases between. Repertoires were generated with immunoSEQ multiplex PCR, while TCRdb's copy carries only in-frame clones and drops some. This repertoire shows over 25,000 clones, 60% to 85% found once; its top ten account for around 50%. The source is a human donor with chronic lymphocytic leukemia. The chain employs TRBV10-3 and TRBJ2-3, with D possibly being TRBD1 (6 bases). The sequenced sample was PBMCs, obtained after 36 months of ibrutinib treatment. CDR3 bases: TGTGCCATCAGTGAGTCCTGGGGGCGGGGCACAGATACGCAGTATTTT. This gives the protein CAISESWGRGTDTQYF.